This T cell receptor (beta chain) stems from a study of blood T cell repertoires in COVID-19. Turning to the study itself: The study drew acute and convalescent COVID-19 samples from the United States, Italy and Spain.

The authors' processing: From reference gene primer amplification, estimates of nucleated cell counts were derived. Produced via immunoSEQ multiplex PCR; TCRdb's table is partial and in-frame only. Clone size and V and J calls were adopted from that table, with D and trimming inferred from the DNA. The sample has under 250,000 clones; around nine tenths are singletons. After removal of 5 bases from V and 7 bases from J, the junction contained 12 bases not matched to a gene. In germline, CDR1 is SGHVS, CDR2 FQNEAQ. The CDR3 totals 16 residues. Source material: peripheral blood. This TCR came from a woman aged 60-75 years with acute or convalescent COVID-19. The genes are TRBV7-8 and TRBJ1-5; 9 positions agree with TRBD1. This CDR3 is CASSLSGQGIQQPQHF. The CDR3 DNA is TGTGCCAGCAGCCTTTCCGGACAGGGGATCCAACAGCCCCAGCATTTT.